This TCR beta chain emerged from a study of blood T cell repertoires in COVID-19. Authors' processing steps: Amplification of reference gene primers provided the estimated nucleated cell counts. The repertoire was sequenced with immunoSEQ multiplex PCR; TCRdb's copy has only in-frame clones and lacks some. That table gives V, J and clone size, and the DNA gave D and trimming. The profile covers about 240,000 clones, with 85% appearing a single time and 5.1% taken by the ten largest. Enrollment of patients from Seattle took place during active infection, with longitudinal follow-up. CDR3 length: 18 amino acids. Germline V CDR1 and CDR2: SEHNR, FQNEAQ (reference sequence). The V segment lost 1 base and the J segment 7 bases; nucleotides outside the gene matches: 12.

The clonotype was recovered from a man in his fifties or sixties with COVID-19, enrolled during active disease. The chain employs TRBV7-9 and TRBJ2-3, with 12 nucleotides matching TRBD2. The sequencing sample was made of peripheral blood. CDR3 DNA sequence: TGTGCCAGCAGCTTAGGCATCGGGACTAGCGGGCGACCCCATACGCAGTATTTT. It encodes CASSLGIGTSGRPHTQYF. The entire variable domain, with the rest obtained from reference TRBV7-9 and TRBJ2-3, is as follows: DTGVSQNPRHKITKRGQNVTFRCDPISEHNRLYWYRQTLGQGPEFLTYFQNEAQLEKSRLLSDRFSAERPKGSFSTLEIQRTEQGDSAMYLCASSLGIGTSGRPHTQYFGPGTRLTVL.